Presented here are 21 T cell receptor beta chains from one specimen sequenced in a study of T-cell memory formation after mild COVID-19. TCRdb called the 5' RACE reads again in MiXCR, with one record for every CDR3 protein. The data hold about 560,000 distinct CDR3 sequences, with more than 15% observed a single time. The sequencing sample was made of PBMCs or a T cell subset sorted from them (not recorded which). All receptors come from an adult woman who had mild COVID-19 (a few samples of this study predate the infection). Cell type and time point are not known.

This sequence joins TRBV15 and TRBJ2-5, with 10 nucleotides matching TRBD1. The CDR3 has 15 residues. V shed 1 base, J shed 5 bases, and the junction held 4 bases outside the gene matches. Germline assignment: CDR1 LNHNV and CDR2 YYDKDF (reference sequence). For the CDR3, the DNA is TGTGCCACCAGCAGAGGACAGGGGGCGCGGGAGACCCAGTACTTC. This sequence encodes CATSRGQGARETQYF.

This clonotype has just a few counts. The chain employs TRBV5-1 and TRBJ2-2; possibly TRBD2 for D (6 bases). Germline V lookup: CDR1 SGHRS, CDR2 YFSETQ. The V end was cut by 4 bases, the J end by 0 bases, with 13 bases between. The CDR3 length is 16 residues. CDR3 DNA: TGCGCCAGCAGCGGAGGGACGTACGCGAACACCGGGGAGCTGTTTTTT. As protein: CASSGGTYANTGELFF. Combining the CDR3 with reference TRBV5-1 and TRBJ2-2 gives the whole variable domain KAGVTQTPRYLIKTRGQQVTLSCSPISGHRSVSWYQQTPGQGLQFLFEYFSETQRNKGNFPGRFSGRQFSNSRSEMNVSTLELGDSALYLCASSGGTYANTGELFFGEGSRLTVL.

This clonotype has only a few counts. The chain combines TRBV12-3 or TRBV12-4 with TRBJ1-1; no reliable D call. V dropped 5 bases and J dropped 0 bases, with 19 bases sitting between them. The CDR3 loop spans 17 amino acids. In DNA form, the CDR3 reads TGTGCCAGCAGTCAGGCTAGCGAACCAAGCATGAACACTGAAGCTTTCTTT. It translates to CASSQASEPSMNTEAFF.

This clonotype was seen a few times. The CDR3 DNA follows: TGTGCCACCAGTGACCACACTAGCGGGGGGCCGCTCGACAATGAGCAGTTCTTC. Translating it yields CATSDHTSGGPLDNEQFF. The genes are TRBV24-1 and TRBJ2-1; 12 nucleotides align to TRBD2. V lost 4 bases, J lost 5 bases, and 11 bases stayed unmatched. The germline V gene has CDR1 KGHDR and CDR2 SFDVKD. CDR3 size: 18 residues.

The DNA of the CDR3 is TGCGCCAGCAGCCCCGGGGGGAGGGGACCGAGCTCTGGAAACACCATATATTTT. This gives the protein CASSPGGRGPSSGNTIYF. This sequence joins TRBV4-1 and TRBJ1-3; tentative D call: TRBD1 (5 bases). The V end lost 4 bases, the J end lost 0 bases, and 19 bases lay between the germline ends. This CDR3 has 18 amino acids. The V gene's germline CDR1 is MGHRA and CDR2 YSYEKL.

The chain employs TRBV11-2 and TRBJ2-1, with TRBD1 matching over 8 bases. Germline V gene lookup returns CDR1 SGHAT and CDR2 FQNNGV. Losses at the gene ends were 4 bases for V and 8 bases for J; bases not matched to a gene: 13. This CDR3 is 16 amino acids long. DNA for the CDR3: TGTGCCAGCAGCTGTGTCGGACAGGGTACTAGGGATGAGCAGTTCTTC. Its protein is CASSCVGQGTRDEQFF. The full variable domain, rest sourced from reference TRBV11-2 and TRBJ2-1, is EAGVAQSPRYKIIEKRQSVAFWCNPISGHATLYWYQQILGQGPKLLIQFQNNGVVDDSQLPKDRFSAERLKGVDSTLKIQPAKLEDSAVYLCASSCVGQGTRDEQFFGPGTRLTVL.

This clonotype came up a few times. This sequence joins TRBV7-2 and TRBJ2-3, with D uncertain. Germline CDR1 is SGHTA and CDR2 is FQGNSA. Trimming removed 2 bases from V and 6 bases from J, with 15 bases in between. The CDR3 consists of 15 residues. The DNA for the CDR3 is TGTGCCAGCAGCTTACGCCCCCCCCCGAGGGATACGCAGTATTTT. Translating gives CASSLRPPPRDTQYF.

This chain links TRBV4-3 with TRBJ2-1; D not resolved. CDR1 is LGHNA, CDR2 YSLEER, per germline. This CDR3 is built from 13 residues. V shed 0 bases and J shed 10 bases, with 10 bases lying between them. The CDR3 loop reads CASSQDKAREQFF. The CDR3 DNA is TGCGCCAGCAGCCAAGATAAAGCCAGAGAGCAGTTCTTC.

The chain has TRBV21-1 and TRBJ2-5. TRBV21-1 is shown as a pseudogene. The CDR3 runs 15 residues. CDR3 nucleotide sequence: TGTGCCAGCAGCAAAGGGCTCGGGGACCAAGAGACCCAGTACTTC. Translating gives CASSKGLGDQETQYF.

The chain joins TRBV20-1 to TRBJ1-5, with 7 bases that match TRBD1. CDR3 size: 14 residues. Losses at the gene ends were 1 base for V and 8 bases for J; bases not matched to a gene: 8. CDR1 and CDR2 (germline): DFQATT, SNEGSKA (reference sequence). The CDR3 DNA follows: TGCAGTGCTAGAGTGGAGGGGGCTGGGAAGCCCCAGCATTTT. Translation gives CSARVEGAGKPQHF.

The chain carries TRBV6-2 or TRBV6-3 and TRBJ1-1; D is possibly TRBD1 (5 bases). The CDR3 totals 14 residues. V was trimmed by 1 base and J by 2 bases, leaving 8 bases between them. The germline V gene has CDR1 MNHEY and CDR2 SVGEGT. This chain's CDR3 is CASSYYGANTEAFF. CDR3 DNA sequence: TGTGCCAGCAGTTACTACGGGGCCAACACTGAAGCTTTCTTT.

This clonotype was detected a few times. The chain recombines TRBV24-1 with TRBJ2-1, with D possibly TRBD1 on 5 matching bases. The CDR3 sequence is 14 residues long. Per the germline V gene, CDR1 is KGHDR and CDR2 is SFDVKD. V dropped 0 bases and J dropped 10 bases, with 12 bases sitting between them. The CDR3 here is CATSDLDPQGEQFF. The DNA of the CDR3 is TGTGCCACCAGTGATTTGGACCCCCAGGGCGAGCAGTTCTTC.

This clonotype was recorded only once. The V and J genes are TRBV12-3 or TRBV12-4 and TRBJ2-4, with D tentatively TRBD1 (5 bases). This CDR3 spans 15 amino acids. Trimming left V 2 bases short and J 8 bases short, with 16 bases between. The CDR3 region is CASSLWGQITDIQYF. CDR3 bases: TGTGCCAGCAGTTTATGGGGCCAGATCACGGACATTCAGTACTTC.

The chain recombines TRBV30 with TRBJ2-4; 7 nucleotides match TRBD2. The CDR3 extends over 15 amino acids. Germline V CDR1 and CDR2: GTSNPN, SVGIG (reference sequence). Trimming at V came to 3 bases and at J to 1 base, leaving 6 bases not matched to a gene. The CDR3 here is CAWSRGERAKNIQYF. The DNA of the CDR3 is TGTGCCTGGAGCCGGGGGGAGAGGGCCAAAAACATTCAGTACTTC.

The genes are TRBV20-1 and TRBJ2-7; D unclear. The V and J ends lost 2 bases and 2 bases respectively, with 10 bases between them. In germline, CDR1 is DFQATT, CDR2 SNEGSKA (reference sequence). CDR3 length equals 13 residues. CDR3 nucleotides: TGCAGTGCTAGACTAGGGATTACCTACGAGCAGTACTTC. Encoded protein: CSARLGITYEQYF.

The rearrangement joins TRBV7-3 to TRBJ2-1; 11 nucleotides agree with TRBD2. The CDR3 has 18 amino acids. The germline V gene has CDR1 SGHTA and CDR2 FQGTGA. V gave up 5 bases and J gave up 2 bases; unmatched junction bases: 11. CDR3 in amino acids: CASSPAVIAGGPYNEQFF. The CDR3 nucleotides are TGTGCCAGCAGCCCCGCTGTAATAGCGGGAGGGCCCTACAATGAGCAGTTCTTC. Full variable domain (rest looked up from reference TRBV7-3 and TRBJ2-1): GAGVSQTPSNKVTEKGKYVELRCDPISGHTALYWYRQSLGQGPEFLIYFQGTGAADDSGLPNDRFFAVRPEGSVSTLKIQRTERGDSAVYLCASSPAVIAGGPYNEQFFGPGTRLTVL.

This clonotype was picked up one time. V and J are TRBV6-4 and TRBJ1-1, with 7 bases identical to TRBD1. The CDR3 consists of 14 residues. Trimming removed 4 bases from V and 5 bases from J; junction bases left unmatched: 7. From germline, CDR1 is MRHNA and CDR2 SNTAGT. CDR3 region: CASSVGRGATEAFF. CDR3 coding DNA: TGTGCCAGCAGTGTTGGCAGGGGGGCGACTGAAGCTTTCTTT.

This clonotype was seen more than once but under ten times. V usage is TRBV20-1 and J usage is TRBJ1-5, with 8 bases identical to TRBD1. This CDR3 comprises 13 residues. Germline V gives CDR1 DFQATT, CDR2 SNEGSKA (reference sequence). V gave up 3 bases and J gave up 7 bases; unmatched junction bases: 5. This chain's CDR3 is CSARDRAWQPQHF. CDR3 nucleotide sequence: TGCAGTGCTAGGGACAGGGCTTGGCAGCCCCAGCATTTT.

This clonotype was observed many times. J is TRBJ2-1 and V is TRBV12-3 or TRBV12-4; D is undetermined. Trimming pared 4 bases from V and 4 bases from J, leaving 8 bases between. The CDR3 runs 13 residues. This CDR3 reads CASSSTVYNEQFF. The DNA of the CDR3 is TGTGCCAGCAGTTCAACAGTTTACAATGAGCAGTTCTTC.

The chain is built from TRBV5-1 and TRBJ2-5, with 11 bases identical to TRBD2. Per germline, CDR1 SGHRS and CDR2 YFSETQ. V shed 8 bases, J shed 1 base, and the junction held 4 bases outside the gene matches. The CDR3 runs 14 residues. The CDR3 bases are TGCGCCAGTACCGGGACTAGCGGCCAAGAGACCCAGTACTTC. The encoded protein is CASTGTSGQETQYF.

In this sample, this clonotype turned up many times. V is TRBV7-2 and J is TRBJ2-5; 9 bases agree with TRBD2. The CDR3 extends over 14 amino acids. Losses at the gene ends were 5 bases for V and 5 bases for J; bases not matched to a gene: 6. Germline CDR1 reads SGHTA; CDR2 reads FQGNSA. CDR3 protein: CASSRSGRKETQYF. In DNA form, the CDR3 reads TGTGCCAGCAGCCGTAGCGGGAGAAAGGAGACCCAGTACTTC.